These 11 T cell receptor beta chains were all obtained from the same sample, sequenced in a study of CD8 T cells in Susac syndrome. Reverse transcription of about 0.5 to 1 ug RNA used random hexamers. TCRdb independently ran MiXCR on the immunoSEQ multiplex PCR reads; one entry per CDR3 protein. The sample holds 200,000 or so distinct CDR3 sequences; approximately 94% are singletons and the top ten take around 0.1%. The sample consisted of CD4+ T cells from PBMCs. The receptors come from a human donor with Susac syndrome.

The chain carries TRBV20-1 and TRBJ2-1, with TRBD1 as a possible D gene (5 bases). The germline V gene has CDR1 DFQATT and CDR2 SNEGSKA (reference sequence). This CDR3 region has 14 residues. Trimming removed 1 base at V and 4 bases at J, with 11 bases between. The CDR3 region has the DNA TGCAGTGCTAGAGCCAGGGTAGGGTACAATGAGCAGTTCTTC. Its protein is CSARARVGYNEQFF.

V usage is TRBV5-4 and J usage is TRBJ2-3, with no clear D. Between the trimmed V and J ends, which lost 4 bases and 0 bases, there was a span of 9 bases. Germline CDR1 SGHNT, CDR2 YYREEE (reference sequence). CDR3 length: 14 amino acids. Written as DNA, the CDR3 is TGTGCCAGCAGCCTCAGCTCTAGCACAGATACGCAGTATTTT. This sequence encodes CASSLSSSTDTQYF.

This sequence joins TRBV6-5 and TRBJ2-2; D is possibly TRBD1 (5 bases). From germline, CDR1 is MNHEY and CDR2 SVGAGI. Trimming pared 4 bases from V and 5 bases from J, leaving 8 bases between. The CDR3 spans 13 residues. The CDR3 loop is CASSSKGTGELFF. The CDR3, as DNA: TGTGCCAGCAGTTCAAAGGGGACCGGGGAGCTGTTTTTT.

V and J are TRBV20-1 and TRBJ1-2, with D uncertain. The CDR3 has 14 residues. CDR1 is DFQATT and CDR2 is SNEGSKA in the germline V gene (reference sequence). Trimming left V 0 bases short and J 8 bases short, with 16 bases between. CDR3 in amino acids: CSARETDRPHGYTF. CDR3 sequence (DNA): TGCAGTGCTAGAGAAACGGACCGACCTCACGGCTACACCTTC.

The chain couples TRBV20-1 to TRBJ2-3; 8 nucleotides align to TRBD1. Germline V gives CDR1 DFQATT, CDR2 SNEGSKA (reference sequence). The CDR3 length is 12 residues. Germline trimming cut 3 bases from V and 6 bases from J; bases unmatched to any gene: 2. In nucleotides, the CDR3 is TGCAGTGCTAGGACAGGGGTGGATACGCAGTATTTT. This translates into CSARTGVDTQYF.

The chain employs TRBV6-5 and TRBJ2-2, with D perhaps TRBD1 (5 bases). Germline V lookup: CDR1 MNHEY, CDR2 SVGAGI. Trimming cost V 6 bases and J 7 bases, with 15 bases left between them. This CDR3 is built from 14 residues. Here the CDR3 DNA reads TGTGCCAGCAGGCCCTTAGACAGCATCGGGGAGCTGTTTTTT. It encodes CASRPLDSIGELFF.

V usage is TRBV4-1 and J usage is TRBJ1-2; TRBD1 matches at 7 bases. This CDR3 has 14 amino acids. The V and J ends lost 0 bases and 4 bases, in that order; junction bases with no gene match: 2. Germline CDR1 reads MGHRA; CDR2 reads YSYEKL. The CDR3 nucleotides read TGCGCCAGCAGCCAAGATAACAGGGGCTATGGCTACACCTTC. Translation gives CASSQDNRGYGYTF.

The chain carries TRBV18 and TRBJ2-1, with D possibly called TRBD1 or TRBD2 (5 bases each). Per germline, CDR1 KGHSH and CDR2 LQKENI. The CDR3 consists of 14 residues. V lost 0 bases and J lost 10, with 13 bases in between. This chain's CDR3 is CASSPPVGDGEQFF. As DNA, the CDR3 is TGTGCCAGCTCACCACCGGTCGGGGACGGGGAGCAGTTCTTC.

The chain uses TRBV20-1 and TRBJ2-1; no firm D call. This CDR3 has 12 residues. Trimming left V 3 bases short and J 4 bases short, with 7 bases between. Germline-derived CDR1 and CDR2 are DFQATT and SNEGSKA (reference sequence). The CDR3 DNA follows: TGCAGTGCTAGTGGAGCTTACAATGAGCAGTTCTTC. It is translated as CSASGAYNEQFF.

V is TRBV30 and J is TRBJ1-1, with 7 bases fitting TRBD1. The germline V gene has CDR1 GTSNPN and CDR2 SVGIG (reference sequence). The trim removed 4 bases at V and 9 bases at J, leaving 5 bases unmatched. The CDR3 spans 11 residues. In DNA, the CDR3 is TGTGCCTGGACTACAGGGGTCCAAGCTTTCTTT. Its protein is CAWTTGVQAFF.

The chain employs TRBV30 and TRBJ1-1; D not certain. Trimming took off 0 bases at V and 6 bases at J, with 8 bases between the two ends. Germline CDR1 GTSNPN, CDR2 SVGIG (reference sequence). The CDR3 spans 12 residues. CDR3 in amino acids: CAWSVGFSEAFF. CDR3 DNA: TGTGCCTGGAGTGTAGGTTTTTCTGAAGCTTTCTTT.